This TCR beta chain came from a study of blood T cells in healthy people across ages. Trimming stripped 2 bases from V and 0 bases from J, with 13 bases between. Germline V gives CDR1 ENHRY, CDR2 SYGVKD. CDR3 size: 16 residues. A sample-barcoded 5' primer and a J-beta primer mix were used in a second PCR of roughly 6 to 11 cycles. Each CDR3 protein gets one entry after TCRdb re-called the 5' RACE reads with MiXCR. The table records more than 600,000 distinct CDR3 sequences, around 25% of them present only once. As for this clonotype: Its antigen remains unidentified.

Study observations and caveats: Estimated diversity across one million T cells was deemed an underestimate.

These data were also filed under a second study, of T cells of mothers and their children.

The chain combines TRBV10-3 with TRBJ1-2; D uncertain. This sequence was found in a boy between 5 and 17 years old in good health. The material sequenced was blood. The CDR3 is CAISEGTNAPNYGYTF. The CDR3 DNA reads as TGTGCCATCAGTGAGGGCACGAACGCCCCTAACTATGGCTACACCTTC.